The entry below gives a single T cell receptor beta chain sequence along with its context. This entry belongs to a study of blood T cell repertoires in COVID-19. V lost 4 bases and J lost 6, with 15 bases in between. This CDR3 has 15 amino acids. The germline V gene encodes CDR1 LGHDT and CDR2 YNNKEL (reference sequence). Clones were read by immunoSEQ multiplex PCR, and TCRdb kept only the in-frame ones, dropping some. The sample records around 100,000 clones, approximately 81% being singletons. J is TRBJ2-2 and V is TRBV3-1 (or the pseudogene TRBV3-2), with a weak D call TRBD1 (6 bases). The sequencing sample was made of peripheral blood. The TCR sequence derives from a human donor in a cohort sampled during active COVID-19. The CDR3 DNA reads TGTGCCAGCAGCCCCACAGGGAGCCCCGCCGGGGAGCTGTTTTTT. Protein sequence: CASSPTGSPAGELFF.